The T cell receptor (beta chain) described here comes from a study of cytomegalovirus exposure and HLA in healthy donors. It was with 60 Vbeta and 13 Jbeta primers that the PCR ran. Repertoires were generated with immunoSEQ multiplex PCR, while TCRdb's copy carries only in-frame clones and drops some. The table lists about 200,000 clones, around 87% of them singletons. With V trimmed by 5 bases and J by 5 bases, 6 bases remained unmatched. CDR3 length: 14 amino acids. The germline V gene encodes CDR1 SGHVS and CDR2 FQNEAQ. Sequenced material: PBMCs. The chain uses TRBV7-8 and TRBJ1-1, with 9 bases that match TRBD1. The sequence came from a woman aged 18-29 years in good health and CMV-seronegative. CDR3 sequence: CASSGHRGLTEAFF. In nucleotides, the CDR3 is TGTGCCAGCAGCGGCCACAGGGGGCTGACTGAAGCTTTCTTT.